Listed below are T cell receptor beta chains from one sample, sequenced in a study of blood T cell repertoires in COVID-19. The repertoire was sequenced with immunoSEQ multiplex PCR; TCRdb's copy has only in-frame clones and lacks some. The top ten hold over 10% of the sample, which has some 200,000 clones, more than 70% seen once. Sequences were obtained from peripheral blood. The origin of the receptors is a human donor in a cohort sampled during active COVID-19. CDR3s include the opening cysteine and the closing phenylalanine or tryptophan. Clone size is shown for a subset of rows, as once, few, many or a class of expanded clone.

CDR3 protein	clone size	V gene	J gene
CASSPGVSSYEQYF	NA	TRBV11-1	TRBJ2-7
CASSLNPGTGTYEQYF	once	TRBV11-2	TRBJ2-7
CASRGQGADNEKLFF	NA	TRBV19	TRBJ1-4
CASSISVGTGGNSPLHF	NA	TRBV27	TRBJ1-6
CASSSPRNRGEKLFF	NA	TRBV28	TRBJ1-4
CASSAIPGLEGNEQFF	NA	TRBV5-1	TRBJ2-1
CASSALTVSNEKLFF	once	TRBV2	TRBJ1-4
CASSPSLSPPGFGSYEQYF	NA	TRBV21-1	TRBJ2-7
CASRGGAPGVTGELFF	NA	TRBV2	TRBJ2-2
CASSVVGTSGGATDTQYF	once	TRBV9	TRBJ2-3
CASSPWEAAVTDTQYF	NA	TRBV19	TRBJ2-3
CASSQDSGYGYTF	NA	TRBV7-2	TRBJ1-2
CASSVAWGTNEKLFF	NA	TRBV9	TRBJ1-4
CASSQGPGTGSGNQPQHF	NA	TRBV4-2	TRBJ1-5
CASSRSGGETQYF	NA	TRBV19	TRBJ2-5
CASSLEVTSGYNEQFF	NA	TRBV5-1	TRBJ2-1
CASSPTGTEGNTIYF	NA	TRBV18	TRBJ1-3
CSSGHASGELFF	NA	TRBV29-1	TRBJ2-2
CASRAGDTEAFF	many	TRBV13	TRBJ1-1
CAWSVGGRQPQHF	NA	TRBV30	TRBJ1-5
CASSRDRGSWGYTF	NA	TRBV5-6	TRBJ1-2
CASSSGTGNGYTF	once	TRBV28	TRBJ1-2
CASSTSGGSYEQYF	NA	TRBV11-2	TRBJ2-7
CASSILTEPTRAFF	NA	TRBV28	TRBJ1-1
CASSQTGDVWETQYF	NA	TRBV5-1	TRBJ2-5
CASSLGRLRDEPQHF	few	TRBV7-2	TRBJ1-5
CASSSAGIPPYEQYF	NA	TRBV5-1	TRBJ2-7
CASSLPSTDTQYF	NA	TRBV7-2	TRBJ2-3
CASSTETGVHYGYTF	NA	TRBV7-2	TRBJ1-2
CATSDRSNQPQHF	NA	TRBV24-1	TRBJ1-5
CASSGHRGGTDTQYF	NA	TRBV9	TRBJ2-3
CASSLQGFGYTF	NA	TRBV28	TRBJ1-2
CGTQGSSYEQYF	NA	TRBV30	TRBJ2-7
CASSPSAGGLELDTQYF	NA	TRBV18	TRBJ2-3
CASSSPDSYNEQFF	NA	TRBV28	TRBJ2-1
CASSSRGTGEREQFF	NA	TRBV7-3	TRBJ2-1
CASGSSGTYEQYF	few	TRBV28	TRBJ2-7
CASSLIGGNYGYTF	NA	TRBV5-1	TRBJ1-2
CASRKGESNSGANVLTF	once	TRBV7-9	TRBJ2-6